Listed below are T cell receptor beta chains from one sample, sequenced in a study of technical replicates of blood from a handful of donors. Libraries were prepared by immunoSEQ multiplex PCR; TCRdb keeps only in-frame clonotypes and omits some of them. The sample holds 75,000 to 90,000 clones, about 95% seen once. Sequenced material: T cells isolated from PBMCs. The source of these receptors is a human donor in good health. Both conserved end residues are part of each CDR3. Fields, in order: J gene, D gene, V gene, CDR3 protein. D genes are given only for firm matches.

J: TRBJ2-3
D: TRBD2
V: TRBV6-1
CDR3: CASGTSGNADTQYF

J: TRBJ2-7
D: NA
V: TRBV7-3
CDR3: CASSLTSGSNYEQYF

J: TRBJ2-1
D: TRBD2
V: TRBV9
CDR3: CASSVYGTSGRARVPEQFF

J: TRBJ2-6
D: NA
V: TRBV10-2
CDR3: CASSARDSGANVLTF

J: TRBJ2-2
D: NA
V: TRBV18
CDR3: CASSPGRPTGELFF

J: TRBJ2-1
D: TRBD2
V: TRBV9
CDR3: CASSVTGTSVAEQFF

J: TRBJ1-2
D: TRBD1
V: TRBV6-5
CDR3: CASSYAGDSYGYTF

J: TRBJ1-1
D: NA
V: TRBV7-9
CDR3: CASSSQGTEAFF

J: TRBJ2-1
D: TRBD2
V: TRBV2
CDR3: CASRIAGDGDEQFF

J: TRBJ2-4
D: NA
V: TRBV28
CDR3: CASSTIALAKNIQYF

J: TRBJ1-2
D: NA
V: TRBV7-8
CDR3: CASSWAASFYGYTF

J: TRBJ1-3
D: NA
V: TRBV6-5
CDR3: CASSWDKYSGNTIYF

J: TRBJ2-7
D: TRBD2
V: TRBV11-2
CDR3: CASSLLGTSGEQYF

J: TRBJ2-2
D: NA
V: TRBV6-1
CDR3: CASSVIEDTGELFF

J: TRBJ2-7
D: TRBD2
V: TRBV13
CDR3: CASSLGRTSGRINEQYF

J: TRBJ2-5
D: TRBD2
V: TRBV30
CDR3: CAWTRAGGETQYF

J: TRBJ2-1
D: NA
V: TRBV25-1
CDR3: CASSETPPYNEQFF

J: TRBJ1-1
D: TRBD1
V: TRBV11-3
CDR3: CASSQDRGWRTEAFF

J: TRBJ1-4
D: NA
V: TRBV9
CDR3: CASATAGGSEKLFF

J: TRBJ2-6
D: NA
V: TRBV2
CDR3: CASNSRGLSGANVLTF

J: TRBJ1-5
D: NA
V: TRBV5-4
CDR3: CASSFTTGEGVGPQHF

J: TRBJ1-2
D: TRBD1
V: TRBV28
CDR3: CASSSGGVKDGYTF

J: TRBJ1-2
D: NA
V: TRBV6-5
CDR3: CASSGGIPGYTF

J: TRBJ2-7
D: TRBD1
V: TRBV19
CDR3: CASTMGTGAYEQYF

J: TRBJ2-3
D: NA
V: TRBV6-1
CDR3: CASTVGPDTQYF

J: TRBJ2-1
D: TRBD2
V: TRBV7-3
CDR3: CASSFGGVYNEQFF

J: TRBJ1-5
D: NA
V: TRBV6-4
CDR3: CASQVGVPGNSNQPQHF

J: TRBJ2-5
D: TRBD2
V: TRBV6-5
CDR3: CASSYSGGRETQYF

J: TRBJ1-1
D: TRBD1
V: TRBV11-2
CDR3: CASSSTGDGTEAFF

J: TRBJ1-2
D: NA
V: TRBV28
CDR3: CASSRGNPWGYTF

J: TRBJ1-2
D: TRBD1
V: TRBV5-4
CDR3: CASSSDRGDYGYTF

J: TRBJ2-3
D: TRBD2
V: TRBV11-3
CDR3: CASSRREVPDTQYF

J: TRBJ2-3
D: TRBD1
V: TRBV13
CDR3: CASSFSTGEADTQYF

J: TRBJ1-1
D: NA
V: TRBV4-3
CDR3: CASSQDRGQNTEAFF

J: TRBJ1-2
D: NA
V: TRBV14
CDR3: CASSQNRDYGYTF

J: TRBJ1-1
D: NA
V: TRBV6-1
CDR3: CASSEVQGDTEAFF

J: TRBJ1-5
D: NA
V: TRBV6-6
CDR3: CASGIRGGQPQHF

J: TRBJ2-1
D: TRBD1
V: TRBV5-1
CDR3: CASSLDPGTGGIEQFF

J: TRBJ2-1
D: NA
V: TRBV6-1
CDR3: CASSSWDEQFF

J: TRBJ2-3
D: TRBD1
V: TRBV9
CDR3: CASSYPGQGGTDTQYF

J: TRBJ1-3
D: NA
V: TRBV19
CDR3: CASSIGPRGLLEYTIYF

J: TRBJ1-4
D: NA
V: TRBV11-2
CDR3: CASSFQPAGEKLFF

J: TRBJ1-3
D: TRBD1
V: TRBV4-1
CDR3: CASSQEGRGTGGYTIYF

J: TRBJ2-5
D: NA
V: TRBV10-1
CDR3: CASSEGQGIEETQYF

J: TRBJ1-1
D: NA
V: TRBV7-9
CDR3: CASSLGYAGTNTEAFF

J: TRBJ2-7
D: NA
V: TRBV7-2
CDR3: CASSDGTSYEQYF

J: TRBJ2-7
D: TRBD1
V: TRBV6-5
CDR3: CASSQGVMGVEQYF

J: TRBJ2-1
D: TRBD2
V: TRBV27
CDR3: CASRRTSGSDEQFF

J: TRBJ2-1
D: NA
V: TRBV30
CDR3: CAWTGGEQFF

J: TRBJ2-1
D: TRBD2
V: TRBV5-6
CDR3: CASSLGGASGSVYNEQFF

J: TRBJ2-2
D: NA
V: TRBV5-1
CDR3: CASSLPGLNTGELFF

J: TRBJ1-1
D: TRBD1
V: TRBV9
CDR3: CASSETGRTEAFF

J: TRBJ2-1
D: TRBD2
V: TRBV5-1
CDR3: CASRVREGYNEQFF

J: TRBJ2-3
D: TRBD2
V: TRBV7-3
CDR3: CASSLLSGTSTDTQYF

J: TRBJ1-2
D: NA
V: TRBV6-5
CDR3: CASSYSGSVSYGYTF

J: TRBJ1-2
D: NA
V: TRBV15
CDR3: CATSRDLEGYGYTF

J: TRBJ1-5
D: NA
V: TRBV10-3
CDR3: CAISDQGSNQPQHF